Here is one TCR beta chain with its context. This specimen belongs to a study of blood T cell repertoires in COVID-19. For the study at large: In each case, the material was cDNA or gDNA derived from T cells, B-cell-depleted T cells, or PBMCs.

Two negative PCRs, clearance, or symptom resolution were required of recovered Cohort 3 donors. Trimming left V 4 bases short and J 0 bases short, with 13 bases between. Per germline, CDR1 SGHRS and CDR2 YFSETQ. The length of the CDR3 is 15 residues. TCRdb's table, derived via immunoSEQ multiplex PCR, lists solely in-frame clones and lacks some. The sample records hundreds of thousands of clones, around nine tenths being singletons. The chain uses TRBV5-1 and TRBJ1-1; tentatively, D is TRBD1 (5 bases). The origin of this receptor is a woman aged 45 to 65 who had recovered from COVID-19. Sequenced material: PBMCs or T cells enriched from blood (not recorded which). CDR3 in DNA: TGCGCCAGCAGCCCTTTGACAGCATTGAACACTGAAGCTTTCTTT. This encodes CASSPLTALNTEAFF.